One T cell receptor (beta chain) is described in this entry. This same CDR3 is encoded by further DNA sequences in the sample. The sample comes from a study of blood T cell repertoires in COVID-19. Study-level background: COVID-19 samples, acute and convalescent, were from the United States, Italy and Spain.

The CDR3 totals 14 residues. CDR1 is SGDLS and CDR2 is YYNGEE in the germline V gene. Trimming pared 0 bases from V and 5 bases from J, leaving 11 bases between. A Seattle source enrolled patients during active infection and followed them longitudinally. The method was immunoSEQ multiplex PCR; TCRdb's version includes in-frame clones alone and lacks a portion of them. Found here are fewer than 350,000 clones, roughly 89% of them singletons; the top ten hold under 5%. Sequencing was performed on peripheral blood. This receptor was taken from a woman aged 55 to 70 with COVID-19, enrolled during active disease. The rearrangement uses TRBV9 and TRBJ1-1; no definite D call. The CDR3 coding sequence is TGTGCCAGCAGCGTAGATCCGGGAGGAACTGAAGCTTTCTTT. Protein sequence: CASSVDPGGTEAFF.